The next 6 T cell receptor beta chains were all read from a single sample in a study of blood T cell repertoires in COVID-19. Profiling relied on immunoSEQ multiplex PCR, and the TCRdb table lists in-frame clones only, not all of them. Of approximately 150,000 clones listed, roughly 90% are singletons. The sample taken for sequencing was peripheral blood. These receptors were obtained from a man between 65 and 85 years old with active COVID-19.

The V gene is TRBV7-9, the J gene TRBJ2-7, with TRBD2 matching 9 bases. After removal of 4 bases from V and 5 bases from J, the junction contained 6 bases not matched to a gene. Germline V gene lookup returns CDR1 SEHNR and CDR2 FQNEAQ (reference sequence). The CDR3 is made up of 14 amino acids. In DNA form, the CDR3 reads TGTGCCAGCAGCTACGGGACTAGCAAGGACGAGCAGTACTTC. It codes for CASSYGTSKDEQYF.

The chain combines TRBV18 with TRBJ2-3, with 7 bases that match TRBD1. CDR1 and CDR2 from the germline V gene are KGHSH and LQKENI. The CDR3 contains 16 residues. V was pared by 1 base and J by 3 bases, with 7 bases of the junction left unmatched. The CDR3 here is CASSPQGQPGTDTQYF. The CDR3 DNA is TGTGCCAGCTCACCACAGGGACAGCCGGGGACAGATACGCAGTATTTT.

The gene calls are TRBV5-6 and TRBJ2-7; D possibly corresponds to TRBD1 (6 bases). The germline V and J ends were trimmed by 3 bases and 2 bases, with 18 bases remaining between them. The CDR3 loop spans 16 amino acids. Germline V CDR1 and CDR2: SGHDT, YYEEEE. CDR3 region: CASSSQGIRQTYEQYF. The CDR3 region has the DNA TGTGCCAGCAGCTCGCAGGGGATTCGACAGACCTACGAGCAGTACTTC.

The chain is built from TRBV30 and TRBJ2-7, with D maybe TRBD2 (5 bases). V lost 8 bases, J lost 5 bases, and 28 bases lay in between. The CDR3 has 16 residues. Germline lookup yields CDR1 GTSNPN and CDR2 SVGIG (reference sequence). The CDR3 reads CAGSPGLALEVHEQYF. The CDR3 coding sequence is TGTGCCGGTTCCCCCGGCCTAGCCCTAGAAGTCCACGAGCAGTACTTC.

The count of this clone is one. The chain has TRBV28 and TRBJ2-2; 12 nucleotides line up with TRBD1. CDR3 length: 15 amino acids. The V segment lost 6 bases and the J segment 7 bases; nucleotides outside the gene matches: 6. The germline CDR1 and CDR2 sequences are MDHEN and SYDVKM. CDR3 residues: CASSRDRGRDGELFF. In DNA, the CDR3 is TGTGCCAGCAGCCGGGACAGGGGGCGAGACGGGGAGCTGTTTTTT.

This clone has a handful of counts. As DNA, the CDR3 is TGTGCCTGGAGTGTACAGGGGGGTATGATTGAGCAGTTCTTC. Its translation: CAWSVQGGMIEQFF. The chain is built from TRBV30 and TRBJ2-1; 8 nucleotides line up with TRBD1. J was trimmed by 9 bases and V by 0 bases; bases with no gene match: 7. CDR1 is GTSNPN and CDR2 is SVGIG in the germline V gene (reference sequence). The CDR3 covers 14 residues.